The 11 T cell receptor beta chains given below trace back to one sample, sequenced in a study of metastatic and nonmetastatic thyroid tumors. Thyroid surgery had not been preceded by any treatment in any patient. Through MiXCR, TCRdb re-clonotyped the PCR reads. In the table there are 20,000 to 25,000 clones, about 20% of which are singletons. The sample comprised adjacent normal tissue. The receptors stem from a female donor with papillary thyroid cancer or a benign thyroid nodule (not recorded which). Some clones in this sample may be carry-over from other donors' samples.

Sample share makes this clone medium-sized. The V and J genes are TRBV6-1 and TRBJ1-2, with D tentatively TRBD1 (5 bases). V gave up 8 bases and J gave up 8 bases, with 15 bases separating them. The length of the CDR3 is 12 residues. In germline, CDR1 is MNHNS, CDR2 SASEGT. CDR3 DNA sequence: TGTGCCAGCGTAAGGGGAACGGGGGGCTACACCTTC. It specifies CASVRGTGGYTF.

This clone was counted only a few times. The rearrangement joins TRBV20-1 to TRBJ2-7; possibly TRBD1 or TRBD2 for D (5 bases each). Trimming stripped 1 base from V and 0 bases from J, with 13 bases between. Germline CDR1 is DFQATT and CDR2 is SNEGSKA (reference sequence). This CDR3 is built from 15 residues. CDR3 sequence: CSARGGNGASYEQYF. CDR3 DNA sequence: TGCAGTGCTAGAGGGGGGAATGGGGCCTCCTACGAGCAGTACTTC.

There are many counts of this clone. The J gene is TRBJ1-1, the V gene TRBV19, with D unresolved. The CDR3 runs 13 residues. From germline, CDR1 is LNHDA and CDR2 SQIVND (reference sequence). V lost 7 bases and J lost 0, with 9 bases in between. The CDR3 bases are TGTGCCAGTAACCAGCAGATGAACACTGAAGCTTTCTTT. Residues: CASNQQMNTEAFF.

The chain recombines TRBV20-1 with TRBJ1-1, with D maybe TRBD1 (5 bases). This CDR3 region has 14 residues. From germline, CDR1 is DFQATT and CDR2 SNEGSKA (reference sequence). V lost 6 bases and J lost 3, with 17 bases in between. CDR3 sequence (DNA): TGCAGTGCACAACCGGTGGGGGGGGACACTGAAGCTTTCTTT. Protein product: CSAQPVGGDTEAFF.

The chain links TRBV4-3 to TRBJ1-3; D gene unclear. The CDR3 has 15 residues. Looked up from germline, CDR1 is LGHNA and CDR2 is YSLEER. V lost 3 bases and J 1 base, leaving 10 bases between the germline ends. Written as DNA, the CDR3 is TGCGCCAGCAGCCAGGACGGGGTTTCTGGAAACACCATATATTTT. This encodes CASSQDGVSGNTIYF.

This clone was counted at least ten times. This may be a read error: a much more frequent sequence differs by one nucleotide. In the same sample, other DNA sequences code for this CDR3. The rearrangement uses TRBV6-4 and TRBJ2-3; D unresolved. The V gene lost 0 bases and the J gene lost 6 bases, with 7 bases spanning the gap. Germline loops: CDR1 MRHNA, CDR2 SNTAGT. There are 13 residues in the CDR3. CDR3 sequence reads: CASSDSNTDTQYF. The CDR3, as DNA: TGTGCCAGCAGTGACTCGAACACGGATACGCAGTATTTT.

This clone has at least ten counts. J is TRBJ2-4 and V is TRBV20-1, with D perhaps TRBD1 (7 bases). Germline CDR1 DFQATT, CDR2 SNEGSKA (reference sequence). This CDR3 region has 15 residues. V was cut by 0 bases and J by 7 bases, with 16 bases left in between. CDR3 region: CSARDQGAGGNIQYF. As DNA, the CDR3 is TGCAGTGCTAGAGATCAAGGGGCAGGGGGGAACATTCAGTACTTC.

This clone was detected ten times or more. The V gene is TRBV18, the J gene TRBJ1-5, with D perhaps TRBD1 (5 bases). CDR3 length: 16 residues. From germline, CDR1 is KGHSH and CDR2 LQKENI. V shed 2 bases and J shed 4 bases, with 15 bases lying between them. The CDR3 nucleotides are TGTGCCAGCTCACCAGAGGGGCAGTCAGGGAATCAGCCCCAGCATTTT. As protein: CASSPEGQSGNQPQHF.

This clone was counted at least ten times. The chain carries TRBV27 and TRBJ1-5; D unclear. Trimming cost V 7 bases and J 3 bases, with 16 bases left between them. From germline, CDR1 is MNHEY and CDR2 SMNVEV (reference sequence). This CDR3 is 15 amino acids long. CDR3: CASNAEPTLNQPQHF. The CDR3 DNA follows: TGTGCCAGCAACGCGGAACCAACACTCAATCAGCCCCAGCATTTT.

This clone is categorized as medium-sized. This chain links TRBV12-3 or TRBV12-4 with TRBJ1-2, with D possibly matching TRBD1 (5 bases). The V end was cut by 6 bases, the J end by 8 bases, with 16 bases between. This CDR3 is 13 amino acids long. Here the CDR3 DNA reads TGTGCCAGCAGGCCTGGGACGGGCCCCGGCTACACCTTC. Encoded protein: CASRPGTGPGYTF.

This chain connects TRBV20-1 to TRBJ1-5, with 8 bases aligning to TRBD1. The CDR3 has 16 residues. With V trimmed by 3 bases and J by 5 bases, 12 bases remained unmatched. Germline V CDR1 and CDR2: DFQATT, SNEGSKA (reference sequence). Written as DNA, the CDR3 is TGCAGTGCTAGGGCATTTCAGGGGGCGCATGATCAGCCCCAGCATTTT. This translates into CSARAFQGAHDQPQHF.